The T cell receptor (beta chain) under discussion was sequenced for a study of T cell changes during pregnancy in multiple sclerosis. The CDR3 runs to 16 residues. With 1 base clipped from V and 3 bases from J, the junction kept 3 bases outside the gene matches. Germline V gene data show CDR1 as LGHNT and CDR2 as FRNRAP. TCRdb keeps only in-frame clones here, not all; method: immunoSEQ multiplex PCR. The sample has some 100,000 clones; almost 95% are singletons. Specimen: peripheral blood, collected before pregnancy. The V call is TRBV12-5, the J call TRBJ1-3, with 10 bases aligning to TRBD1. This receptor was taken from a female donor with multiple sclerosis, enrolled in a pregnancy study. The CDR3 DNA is TGTGCTAGTGGTTTGGGACAGGGGGCGCGTGGAAACACCATATATTTT. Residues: CASGLGQGARGNTIYF.